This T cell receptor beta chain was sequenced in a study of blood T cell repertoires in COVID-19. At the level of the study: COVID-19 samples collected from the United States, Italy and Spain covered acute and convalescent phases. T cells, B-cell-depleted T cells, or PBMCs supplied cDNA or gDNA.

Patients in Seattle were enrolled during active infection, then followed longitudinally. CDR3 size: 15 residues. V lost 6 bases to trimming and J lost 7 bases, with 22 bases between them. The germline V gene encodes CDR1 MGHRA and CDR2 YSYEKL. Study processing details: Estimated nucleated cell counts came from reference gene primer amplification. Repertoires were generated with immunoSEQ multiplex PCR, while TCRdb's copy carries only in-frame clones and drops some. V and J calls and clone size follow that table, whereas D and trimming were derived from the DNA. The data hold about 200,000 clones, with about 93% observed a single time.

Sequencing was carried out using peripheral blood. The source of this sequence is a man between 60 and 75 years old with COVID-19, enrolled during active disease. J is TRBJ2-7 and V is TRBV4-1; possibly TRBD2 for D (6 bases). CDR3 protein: CASRATSTSLLEQYF. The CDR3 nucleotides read TGCGCCAGCAGAGCTACTAGCACTTCCCTTTTAGAGCAGTACTTC.